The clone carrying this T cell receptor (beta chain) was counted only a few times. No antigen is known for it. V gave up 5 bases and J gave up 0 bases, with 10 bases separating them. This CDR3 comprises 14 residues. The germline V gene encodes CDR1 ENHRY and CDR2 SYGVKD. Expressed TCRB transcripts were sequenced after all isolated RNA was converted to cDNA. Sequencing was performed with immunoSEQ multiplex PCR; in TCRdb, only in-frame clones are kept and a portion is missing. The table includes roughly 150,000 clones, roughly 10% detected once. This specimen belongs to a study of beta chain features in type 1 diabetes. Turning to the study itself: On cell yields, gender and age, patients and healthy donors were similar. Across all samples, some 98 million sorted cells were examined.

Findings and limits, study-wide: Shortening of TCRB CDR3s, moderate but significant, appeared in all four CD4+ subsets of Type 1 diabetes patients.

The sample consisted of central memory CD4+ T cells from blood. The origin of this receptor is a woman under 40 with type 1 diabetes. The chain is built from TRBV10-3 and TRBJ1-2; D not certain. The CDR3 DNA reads TGTGCCATCAGTACGTCCCCGGCTAACTATGGCTACACCTTC. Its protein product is CAISTSPANYGYTF.